A single sample is the source of the 8 T cell receptor beta chains below, sequenced in a study of blood T cell repertoires in COVID-19. Assay used: immunoSEQ multiplex PCR; TCRdb lists only in-frame clones, some missing. The table includes around 160,000 clones, more than 85% detected once. Sequencing was carried out using peripheral blood. The source is a man between 18 and 35 years old with acute or convalescent COVID-19.

This clone showed up just once. This chain links TRBV15 with TRBJ2-5, with TRBD2 identical over 13 bases. The length of the CDR3 is 17 residues. Germline CDR1 and CDR2: LNHNV and YYDKDF (reference sequence). The V gene end was trimmed by 0 bases and the J gene end by 3 bases; junction bases not matched to a gene: 4. The CDR3 nucleotides read TGTGCCACCAGCAGAGATCGACTAGCGGGGGGCGAAGAGACCCAGTACTTC. Amino acids: CATSRDRLAGGEETQYF.

The V call is TRBV30, the J call TRBJ2-2; 7 positions agree with TRBD2. V dropped 2 bases and J dropped 2; count of bases not matched to a gene: 2. This CDR3 contains 14 residues. Looked up from germline, CDR1 is GTSNPN and CDR2 is SVGIG (reference sequence). The CDR3 DNA sequence: TGTGCCTGGAGTCGGGGGGACAACACCGGGGAGCTGTTTTTT. The encoded protein is CAWSRGDNTGELFF.

This clone occurred a few times. This chain joins TRBV19 and TRBJ1-1; 8 nucleotides line up with TRBD1. Trimming removed 7 bases from V and 9 bases from J; junction bases left unmatched: 13. This CDR3 has 14 amino acids. From germline, CDR1 is LNHDA and CDR2 SQIVND (reference sequence). In nucleotides, the CDR3 is TGTGCCAGTAAGACAGGGGTTGGAGGAACGAAAGCTTTCTTT. Protein product: CASKTGVGGTKAFF.

The chain uses TRBV9 and TRBJ1-1; no reliable D call. The length of the CDR3 is 13 residues. V lost 1 base and J lost 1, with 5 bases in between. Germline CDR1 and CDR2: SGDLS and YYNGEE. The CDR3 nucleotides read TGTGCCAGCAGCGTAACTGGGAACACTGAAGCTTTCTTT. Encoded protein: CASSVTGNTEAFF.

V and J are TRBV27 and TRBJ2-3; 8 bases align to TRBD2. The CDR3 covers 14 residues. The V and J ends lost 8 bases and 5 bases, in that order; junction bases with no gene match: 9. Germline-derived CDR1 and CDR2 are MNHEY and SMNVEV (reference sequence). As DNA, the CDR3 is TGTGCCAGCGAGGGGGTCGGGGGGGGAGATACGCAGTATTTT. Protein product: CASEGVGGGDTQYF.

This clone was observed a single time. The chain links TRBV20-1 to TRBJ1-6, with 7 nucleotides matching TRBD1. CDR1 and CDR2 from the germline V gene are DFQATT and SNEGSKA (reference sequence). With V trimmed by 3 bases and J by 4 bases, 6 bases remained unmatched. This CDR3 has 15 residues. The chain's CDR3 is CSASKAGGYNSPLHF. The CDR3 nucleotides are TGCAGTGCTAGTAAGGCAGGGGGATATAATTCACCCCTCCACTTT.

As to this clone: The same CDR3 can be traced to other DNA sequences in this sample. Here the CDR3 DNA reads TGTGCCAGCTCACCACCCAGCGGGGGGCCCTACAATGAGCAGTTCTTC. Its protein product is CASSPPSGGPYNEQFF. The chain joins TRBV18 to TRBJ2-1; 9 bases align to TRBD2. In germline, CDR1 is KGHSH, CDR2 LQKENI. V was clipped by 0 bases and J by 2 bases; unmatched bases: 2. The CDR3 has 16 residues.

The gene calls are TRBV6-1 and TRBJ2-3; 12 bases match TRBD2. Unmatched junction bases numbered 4, after V lost 0 bases and J lost 3 bases. The CDR3 runs to 17 residues. Germline CDR1 and CDR2: MNHNS and SASEGT. In DNA, the CDR3 is TGTGCCAGCAGTGAAGCCCTAGCGGGGGGGCCAACAGATACGCAGTATTTT. Protein sequence: CASSEALAGGPTDTQYF.